This TCR beta chain was recorded in a study of cytomegalovirus exposure and HLA in healthy donors. The junction had 10 bases not matched to a gene; V was cut back by 6 bases and J by 3 bases. Germline lookup yields CDR1 MNHEY and CDR2 SVGAGI. This CDR3 comprises 15 residues. This clone was seen more than once but under ten times. Antigen specificity is unknown. The PCR made use of 60 Vbeta and 13 Jbeta primers. The protocol was immunoSEQ multiplex PCR, while the TCRdb copy is restricted to in-frame clones and leaves out a portion. Altogether tens of thousands of clones are present, about 80% being singletons, with the ten largest covering approximately 30%. Study-level results: Per a prior analysis, the majority of TCR beta V segments were productive roughly 90% or roughly 30% of the time.

V gene TRBV6-5 combines with J gene TRBJ2-7; 8 bases map to TRBD2. The sequencing sample was made of PBMCs. This TCR was sampled from a man aged 50 or older in good health and CMV-seropositive. CDR3 sequence (DNA): TGTGCCAGCAGCCCCGGGGGTAGCGGGAACTACGAGCAGTACTTC. The encoded protein is CASSPGGSGNYEQYF.